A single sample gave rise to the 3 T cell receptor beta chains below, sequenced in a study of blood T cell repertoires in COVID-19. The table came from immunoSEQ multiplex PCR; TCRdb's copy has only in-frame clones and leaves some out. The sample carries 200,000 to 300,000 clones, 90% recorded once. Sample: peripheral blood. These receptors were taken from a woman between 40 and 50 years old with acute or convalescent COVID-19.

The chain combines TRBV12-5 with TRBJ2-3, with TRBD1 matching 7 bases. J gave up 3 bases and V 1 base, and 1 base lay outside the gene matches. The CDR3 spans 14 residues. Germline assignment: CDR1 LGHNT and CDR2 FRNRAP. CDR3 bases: TGTGCTAGTGGTTTGGCAGGGGGAACAGATACGCAGTATTTT. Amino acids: CASGLAGGTDTQYF.

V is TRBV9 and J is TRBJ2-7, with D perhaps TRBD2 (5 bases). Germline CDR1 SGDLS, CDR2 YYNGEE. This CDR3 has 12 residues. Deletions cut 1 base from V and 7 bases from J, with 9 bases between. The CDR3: CASSVKRREQYV. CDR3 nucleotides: TGTGCCAGCAGCGTAAAGAGGAGGGAGCAGTACGTC.

The CDR3: CAIRRQGKVYGYTF. The DNA for the CDR3 is TGTGCCATCAGGAGACAGGGGAAGGTCTATGGCTACACCTTC. The V and J genes are TRBV10-3 and TRBJ1-2; 8 nucleotides match TRBD1. The ends lost 6 bases at V and 4 bases at J; junction bases unmatched: 7. The CDR3 consists of 14 residues. The germline CDR1 and CDR2 sequences are ENHRY and SYGVKD.